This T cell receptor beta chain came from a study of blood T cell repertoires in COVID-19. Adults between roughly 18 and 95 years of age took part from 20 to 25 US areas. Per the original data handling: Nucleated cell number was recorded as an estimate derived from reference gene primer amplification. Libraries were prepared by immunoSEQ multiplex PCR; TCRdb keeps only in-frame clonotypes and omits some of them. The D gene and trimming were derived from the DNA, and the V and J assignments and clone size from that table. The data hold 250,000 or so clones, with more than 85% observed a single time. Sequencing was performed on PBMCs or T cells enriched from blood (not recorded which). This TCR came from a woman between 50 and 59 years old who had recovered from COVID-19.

The CDR3 sequence is CASSITGTGGHGYTF. In DNA form, the CDR3 reads TGTGCCAGTAGTATTACGGGGACAGGGGGTCATGGCTACACCTTC. The chain joins TRBV19 to TRBJ1-2; 11 bases fit TRBD1. The CDR3 length is 15 residues. Germline-derived CDR1 and CDR2 are LNHDA and SQIVND (reference sequence). V was clipped by 3 bases and J by 6 bases; unmatched bases: 6.